Listed below are T cell receptor beta chains from one sample, sequenced in a study of human T cells and chemical hapten exposure. TCRdb called the RACE reads again in MiXCR, with one record for every CDR3 protein. The profile covers 95,000 to 150,000 distinct CDR3 sequences, with about 13% appearing a single time and 0.8% to 1% taken by the ten largest. This sample comprised whole blood, obtained in connection with sensitization to the hapten diphenylcyclopropenone (DPC). All receptors come from a man aged 18 to 35 with alopecia areata. Some clones in this sample may be carry-over from other donors' samples. The conserved cysteine and the conserved F or W are not part of the CDR3 here. Each record gives: V gene, D gene, CDR3 protein. The D gene is left open where the match is weak.

v_call: TRBV10-3
d_call: TRBD1
cdr3_aa: AISRDRDTGELF

v_call: TRBV6-6
d_call: NA
cdr3_aa: ASSRGQETQY

v_call: TRBV20-1
d_call: NA
cdr3_aa: SARERFGSYNSPLH

v_call: TRBV29-1
d_call: NA
cdr3_aa: SVEDQGQSYEQY

v_call: TRBV29-1
d_call: NA
cdr3_aa: SVEGGQGQPQH

v_call: TRBV6-1
d_call: TRBD1
cdr3_aa: ASSRQGSNQPQH

v_call: TRBV6-5
d_call: NA
cdr3_aa: ASSGGTAGEQY

v_call: TRBV7-3
d_call: NA
cdr3_aa: ASSSKGLSTDTQY

v_call: TRBV2
d_call: NA
cdr3_aa: ASSTPDTSSGELF

v_call: TRBV7-2
d_call: NA
cdr3_aa: ASSQAIWGYNEQF

v_call: TRBV28
d_call: NA
cdr3_aa: ASRQTGGALLGQPQH

v_call: TRBV20-1
d_call: NA
cdr3_aa: SARVERDTYEQY

v_call: TRBV28
d_call: NA
cdr3_aa: ASSSDGKRNGYT

v_call: TRBV10-3
d_call: NA
cdr3_aa: AISAASYGYT

v_call: TRBV29-1
d_call: NA
cdr3_aa: SVGQAGPVN

v_call: TRBV4-3
d_call: NA
cdr3_aa: ASSHLLGVALYEQY

v_call: TRBV7-2
d_call: TRBD2
cdr3_aa: ASSGRLAREVGYEQY

v_call: TRBV5-1
d_call: NA
cdr3_aa: ASSLQQGDTEAF

v_call: TRBV29-1
d_call: NA
cdr3_aa: SVGSRAEAF

v_call: TRBV4-3
d_call: NA
cdr3_aa: ASSQDEGRRNTEAF

v_call: TRBV6-5
d_call: TRBD1
cdr3_aa: ASSLRWTGTFYYGYT

v_call: TRBV6-5
d_call: TRBD1
cdr3_aa: ASSHRGTYEQY

v_call: TRBV29-1
d_call: TRBD1
cdr3_aa: SVTGGSGNTIY

v_call: TRBV3-1
d_call: NA
cdr3_aa: ASSLRQDSGNTIY

v_call: TRBV19
d_call: NA
cdr3_aa: ASSMTAERADTQY

v_call: TRBV7-9
d_call: NA
cdr3_aa: ASSPGRGEQVNTGELF

v_call: TRBV7-8
d_call: NA
cdr3_aa: ASSLIGRESYEQY

v_call: TRBV9
d_call: NA
cdr3_aa: ASSPGAQAF

v_call: TRBV9
d_call: NA
cdr3_aa: ASSATGALERLF

v_call: TRBV6-2/TRBV6-3
d_call: TRBD2
cdr3_aa: ASRRLAGQETQY

v_call: TRBV10-3
d_call: NA
cdr3_aa: AGGRDTGELF

v_call: TRBV9
d_call: NA
cdr3_aa: ASSVAVSSGSGNTIY

v_call: TRBV6-5
d_call: NA
cdr3_aa: ASSEGHGTAQY

v_call: TRBV29-1
d_call: TRBD1
cdr3_aa: SGKSGTGDTEAF

v_call: TRBV7-9
d_call: NA
cdr3_aa: ASSFVADTQY

v_call: TRBV18
d_call: NA
cdr3_aa: ASSPPIGLTPQPQH

v_call: TRBV5-1
d_call: NA
cdr3_aa: ASRGDTGELF

v_call: TRBV5-5
d_call: NA
cdr3_aa: ASSLVVFAEAF

v_call: TRBV6-6
d_call: NA
cdr3_aa: ASDNPGANVLT

v_call: TRBV20-1
d_call: NA
cdr3_aa: SARYSGLENTEAF

v_call: TRBV7-2
d_call: NA
cdr3_aa: ASSRDSATGNTIY